Below, one T cell receptor (beta chain) is given with its context. This sample is drawn from a study of blood T cell repertoires in COVID-19. Repertoires were generated with immunoSEQ multiplex PCR, while TCRdb's copy carries only in-frame clones and drops some. The sample has under 500,000 clones, roughly 91% seen once. CDR3 length: 16 residues. CDR1 is SGHDN and CDR2 is FVKESK in the germline V gene. V was pared by 5 bases and J by 0 bases, with 15 bases between. The chain carries TRBV14 and TRBJ2-3, with D possibly matching TRBD1 (5 bases). This TCR was sampled from a young woman with acute or convalescent COVID-19. Sequencing was done on a sample of peripheral blood. As DNA, the CDR3 is TGTGCCAGCAGCGTTCAGGGATTAACTAGCACAGATACGCAGTATTTT. It codes for CASSVQGLTSTDTQYF.